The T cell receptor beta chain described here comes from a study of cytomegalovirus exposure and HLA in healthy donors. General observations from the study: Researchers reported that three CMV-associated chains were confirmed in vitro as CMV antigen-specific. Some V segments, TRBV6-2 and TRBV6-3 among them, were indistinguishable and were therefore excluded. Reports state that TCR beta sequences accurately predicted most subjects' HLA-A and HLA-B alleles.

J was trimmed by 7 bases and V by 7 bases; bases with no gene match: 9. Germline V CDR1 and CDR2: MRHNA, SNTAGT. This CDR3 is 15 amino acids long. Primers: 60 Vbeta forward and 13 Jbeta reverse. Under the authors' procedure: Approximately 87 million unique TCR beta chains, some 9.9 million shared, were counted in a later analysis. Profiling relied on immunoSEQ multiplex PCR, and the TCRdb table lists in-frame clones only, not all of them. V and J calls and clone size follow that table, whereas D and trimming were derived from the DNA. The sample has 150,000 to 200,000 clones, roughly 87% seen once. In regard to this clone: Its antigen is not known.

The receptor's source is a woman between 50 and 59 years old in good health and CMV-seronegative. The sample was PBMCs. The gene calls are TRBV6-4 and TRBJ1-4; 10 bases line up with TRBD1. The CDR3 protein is CASKPGQGFGEKLFF. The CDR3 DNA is TGTGCCAGCAAGCCGGGACAGGGGTTCGGTGAAAAACTGTTTTTT.